The next 13 T cell receptor beta chains were all read from a single sample in a study of cytomegalovirus exposure and HLA in healthy donors. The primer mix had 60 Vbeta and 13 Jbeta primers. Profiling relied on immunoSEQ multiplex PCR, and the TCRdb table lists in-frame clones only, not all of them. The sample contains around 84,000 clones, less than 80% of which appear only once. The sample comprised PBMCs. The source is a human donor in good health.

This rearrangement joins TRBV27 to TRBJ2-7, with TRBD2 matching over 7 bases. The CDR3 extends over 14 amino acids. CDR1 MNHEY and CDR2 SMNVEV come from the germline V gene (reference sequence). J was trimmed by 0 bases and V by 3 bases; bases with no gene match: 2. The CDR3 DNA follows: TGTGCCAGCAGTTTCAGCGGGGCCTCCTACGAGCAGTACTTC. It codes for CASSFSGASYEQYF.

This clone was seen a few times. V and J are TRBV5-1 and TRBJ2-5; D perhaps matches TRBD2 (5 bases). Germline CDR1 SGHRS, CDR2 YFSETQ. V was pared by 0 bases and J by 2 bases, with 14 bases between. This CDR3 is 16 amino acids long. The CDR3 bases are TGCGCCAGCAGCTTGGCCGGGAACACGCCTCAAGAGACCCAGTACTTC. Translating gives CASSLAGNTPQETQYF.

This clone was observed once. The rearrangement joins TRBV5-1 to TRBJ1-1; D possibly corresponds to TRBD1 (6 bases). The V end was cut by 6 bases, the J end by 3 bases, with 15 bases between. Germline V gene data show CDR1 as SGHRS and CDR2 as YFSETQ. This CDR3 is built from 14 residues. The CDR3 DNA is TGCGCCAGCAACTCGGGGGGCGCGTACACTGAAGCTTTCTTT. Its translation: CASNSGGAYTEAFF.

The gene calls are TRBV5-6 and TRBJ1-5; D gene ambiguous. The CDR3 spans 14 residues. Germline CDR1 and CDR2: SGHDT and YYEEEE. V lost 0 bases and J 7 bases, leaving 11 bases between the germline ends. The CDR3 DNA is TGTGCCAGCAGCTTGGGAGGCAGAGCGCAGCCCCAGCATTTT. Encoded protein: CASSLGGRAQPQHF.

The chain couples TRBV6-5 to TRBJ1-1, with D possibly matching TRBD1 (5 bases). This CDR3 is 15 amino acids long. Germline V CDR1 and CDR2: MNHEY, SVGAGI. The germline V and J ends were trimmed by 5 bases and 1 base, with 14 bases remaining between them. The chain's CDR3 is CASSPRGGTNTEAFF. CDR3 nucleotide sequence: TGTGCCAGCAGTCCCCGGGGGGGTACGAACACTGAAGCTTTCTTT.

This clone has only a few counts. An end of the junction does not agree with germline; a read error may underlie this. The chain carries TRBV6-1 and TRBJ1-6; 9 nucleotides line up with TRBD1. The CDR3 extends over 13 amino acids. Germline loops: CDR1 MNHNS, CDR2 SASEGT. CDR3 amino acids: CASSGQGDSPLNF. CDR3 DNA sequence: TGTGCCAGCAGTGGACAGGGGGATTCACCCCTCAACTTT.

CDR3 sequence (DNA): TGTGCCAGCAGCACCGAACAGGGCAATGAGCAGTTCTTC. This codes for CASSTEQGNEQFF. V gene TRBV9 combines with J gene TRBJ2-1, with D possibly TRBD1 on 6 matching bases. Per the germline V gene, CDR1 is SGDLS and CDR2 is YYNGEE. The CDR3 runs 13 residues. V was trimmed by 4 bases and J by 6 bases, leaving 11 bases between them. Supplemented by reference TRBV9 and TRBJ2-1, the full variable domain reads DSGVTQTPKHLITATGQRVTLRCSPRSGDLSVYWYQQSLDQGLQFLIQYYNGEERAKGNILERFSAQQFPDLHSELNLSSLELGDSALYFCASSTEQGNEQFFGPGTRLTVL.

Turning to this clone: The junction differs from germline at one of its ends, possibly a read error. The chain uses TRBV2 and TRBJ1-5; possibly TRBD1 for D (5 bases). CDR3 length equals 13 residues. CDR1 SNHLY and CDR2 FYNNEI come from the germline V gene. CDR3 nucleotides: TGTGCCAGCACAGGGAATAGCAATCAGCCCCAGAATTTT. This translates into CASTGNSNQPQNF.

The rearrangement joins TRBV7-2 to TRBJ2-2; 8 bases fit TRBD2. CDR1 is SGHTA, CDR2 FQGNSA, per germline. Germline trimming cut 7 bases from V and 1 base from J; bases unmatched to any gene: 2. This CDR3 region has 14 residues. The CDR3 reads CASKGLGNTGELFF. The CDR3 DNA follows: TGTGCCAGCAAGGGACTAGGGAACACCGGGGAGCTGTTTTTT.

J is TRBJ1-1 and V is TRBV7-9; D perhaps matches TRBD1 (5 bases). The CDR3 contains 13 residues. Germline CDR1 and CDR2: SEHNR and FQNEAQ (reference sequence). The V and J ends lost 2 bases and 3 bases respectively, with 7 bases between them. As DNA, the CDR3 is TGTGCCAGCAGCTTAAAAGGGGACACTGAAGCTTTCTTT. It codes for CASSLKGDTEAFF.

The chain couples TRBV7-9 to TRBJ2-3; 13 nucleotides line up with TRBD2. CDR1 and CDR2 from the germline V gene are SEHNR and FQNEAQ (reference sequence). V shed 5 bases and J 4 bases; nucleotides not matched to a gene: 6. The CDR3 loop spans 16 amino acids. CDR3 residues: CASSIRLAGGPDTQYF. Here the CDR3 DNA reads TGTGCCAGCAGCATCCGACTAGCGGGGGGCCCAGATACGCAGTATTTT.

The chain links TRBV6-1 to TRBJ1-1; maybe TRBD1 (6 bases). The CDR3 totals 17 residues. With 0 bases removed from V and 11 bases from J, the gap between germline ends came to 25 bases. Germline assignment: CDR1 MNHNS and CDR2 SASEGT. CDR3 sequence reads: CASSEAPGTPHGREAFF. The CDR3 DNA sequence: TGTGCCAGCAGTGAAGCGCCCGGGACACCCCATGGGCGGGAGGCTTTCTTT.

V and J are TRBV5-6 and TRBJ2-5, with D unclear. Germline V lookup: CDR1 SGHDT, CDR2 YYEEEE. V was clipped by 3 bases and J by 6 bases, with 15 bases between them. The CDR3 runs to 14 residues. CDR3 in amino acids: CASSSPRGEKTQYF. The CDR3 DNA reads as TGTGCCAGCAGCTCCCCCCGTGGTGAGAAGACCCAGTACTTC. Supplemented by reference TRBV5-6 and TRBJ2-5, the full variable domain reads DAGVTQSPTHLIKTRGQQVTLRCSPKSGHDTVSWYQQALGQGPQFIFQYYEEEERQRGNFPDRFSGHQFPNYSSELNVNALLLGDSALYLCASSSPRGEKTQYFGPGTRLLVL.